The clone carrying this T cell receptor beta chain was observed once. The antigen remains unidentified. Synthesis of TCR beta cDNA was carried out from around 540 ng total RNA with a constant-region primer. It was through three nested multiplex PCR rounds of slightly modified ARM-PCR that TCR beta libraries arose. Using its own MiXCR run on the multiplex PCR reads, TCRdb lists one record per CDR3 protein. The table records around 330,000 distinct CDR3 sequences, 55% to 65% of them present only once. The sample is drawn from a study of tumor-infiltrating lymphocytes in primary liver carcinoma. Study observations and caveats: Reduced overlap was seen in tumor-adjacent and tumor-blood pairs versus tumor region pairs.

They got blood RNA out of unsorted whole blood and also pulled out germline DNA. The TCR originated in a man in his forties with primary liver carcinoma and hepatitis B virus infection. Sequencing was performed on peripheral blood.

CDR3 nucleotides: TGTGCCAGTAGTCCGAATGGGCTTCACACCGGGGAGCTGTTTTTT. This codes for CASSPNGLHTGELFF. J is TRBJ2-2 and V is TRBV19; no firm D call. Trimming removed 5 bases at V and 3 bases at J, with 13 bases between. CDR3 size: 15 residues. Germline V gene lookup returns CDR1 LNHDA and CDR2 SQIVND (reference sequence).